This T cell receptor (beta chain) was found in a study of a mutant IDH1 vaccine in newly diagnosed glioma. Trimming removed 3 bases at V and 1 base at J, with 12 bases between. This CDR3 has 15 amino acids. The germline V gene has CDR1 PRHDT and CDR2 FYEKMQ (reference sequence). This clone was seen only once. Its matching antigen is unknown. Using immunoSEQ multiplex PCR, the repertoire was profiled, and TCRdb retains in-frame clones only, with some absent. The profile shows tens of thousands of clones, around four fifths of them singletons. Time point indicated: week 47, end of study. The content of each vaccine dose was 300 ug of mutant IDH1 20-mer peptide, and topical imiquimod accompanied it.

Sequencing was performed on PBMCs, taken from a glioma patient whose treatment included an IDH1 peptide vaccine. This receptor was taken from a man aged 30-40 years with glioma. V usage is TRBV13 and J usage is TRBJ1-1; D is unclear. DNA of the CDR3: TGTGCCAGCAGCTTCCTGACGGACCAGAACACTGAAGCTTTCTTT. Its protein product is CASSFLTDQNTEAFF.